This record covers a single T cell receptor (beta chain). The sample holds a few counts of this clone. The clone's antigen remains unknown. No clone much larger than this one lies a single base away; base qualities are absent. After removal of 0 bases from V and 7 bases from J, the junction retains 9 bases not matched to a gene. The CDR3 runs 17 amino acids, cysteine and phenylalanine included. CDR3 DNA only is kept here, 51 bases in frame from base 1. CDR1 LNHNV and CDR2 YYDKDF were looked up in the germline V gene (reference sequence). The library was produced with the immunoSEQ multiplex PCR assay. The multiplex PCR relied on a mix of 60 forward primers for TCR Vbeta segments and 13 reverse primers for TCR Jbeta segments. A multiplex PCR assay on genomic DNA amplified the CDR3 region of rearranged TCR beta genes. Amplified TCR beta libraries were sequenced as 87-base-pair reads on the Illumina HiSeq System. Concerning the study's data processing: A later analysis counted about 80 million unique TCR beta chains across the 500 to 850 repertoires, and some 11 million of these chains were shared by at least two donors. To remove PCR and sequencing errors, raw reads were error-corrected and collapsed into unique sequences using a nearest-neighbor algorithm that merged closely related sequences. V, D and J gene segments were assigned by aligning CDR3 sequences to IMGT reference sequences. For a sequence to be retained, a match of at least six nucleotides to both a V gene segment and a J gene segment was required. Rearrangements were called productive when the CDR3 lacked stop codons and stayed in frame with V and J; all others were non-productive. CDR3 was defined by IMGT convention, running from the second conserved V-encoded cysteine to the conserved J-encoded phenylalanine. In an earlier analysis of around 640 of the donors, sequences lacking an unambiguous match to a single V gene segment were excluded. An earlier analysis of 450 to 650 of the donors called V segments functional above 56.7% productive rearrangements and segregating when the between-donor standard deviation exceeded 5%. A statistical classification framework was built to diagnose cytomegalovirus status from the catalog of TCR beta chain sequences. A later analysis assigned V and J genes by comparing TCR nucleotide sequences with IMGT/GENE-DB human TR gene sequences. In a later analysis, CDR3 sequences and most-parsimonious VDJ recombination scenarios were assigned using the TCRdist pipeline. In a later analysis, each TCR beta chain was defined by its CDR3 amino acid sequence together with its V-gene family, and reads without a unique V-gene family were excluded. A later analysis removed nearly 600 highly shared, low-generation-probability nucleotide sequences to deal with suspected cross-contamination and a sequencing artifact. In a later analysis, a clonal expansion index was calculated for each public chain from normalized within-repertoire ranks of inferred template counts. In a later analysis, generation probabilities were computed with a VDJ recombination model fitted to out-of-frame rearrangements, and the resulting probabilities were checked against IGoR. In a later analysis, hypergeometric tests were used to score TCR-TCR, TCR-HLA and TCR-CMV co-occurrence, with a repertoire-size bias correction applied to TCR pairs. A later analysis estimated false discovery rates by permuting HLA or CMV assignments 20 times. In a later analysis, co-occurring TCRs were grouped using DBSCAN, and TCRdist sequence similarity was added for clustering within HLA-allele-positive subsets. Co-occurrence clustering excluded repertoires with fewer than 30,000 or more than 120,000 public chains, plus five with anomalous nucleotide sharing. This immuneACCESS table, as held by TCRdb, lists in-frame sequences with V and J called but not all clones. Of the missing ones, under half trace to an unresolved V gene in checked studies; the others have no known cause. V and J calls plus clone size are reproduced from that table; the DNA served to infer D and trimming. The sample table contains around 140,000 clones; only one count was recorded for about four fifths of them. Of the sample, under 5% is held by the ten largest clones.

The cohort comprised some 700 healthy bone marrow donors. At the time of sampling, all cohort members were nominally healthy, though unrecorded immune exposures were likely present. The donor was CMV seronegative and was included in the group of hundreds of seronegative cohort members. Every donor gave a peripheral blood sample, and the peripheral blood mononuclear cells from that sample were used for TCR beta sequencing. Genomic DNA was extracted from the blood cell samples with the Qiagen DNeasy Blood Extraction Kit. The record originates from a study of cytomegalovirus exposure and HLA in healthy donors listed by TCRdb under 2017. Background on the whole study: In an earlier analysis of 587 of the donors, 250 to 350 Gb of sequence data and approximately 120 million unique TCR beta sequences from roughly 190 million T cells were reported. About 300 gigabases of sequencing data and approximately 92 million unique TCR sequences made up an early release that covered several hundred HLA-typed donors. Among the approximately 400 genotyped donors, under 90% belonged to the genetic ancestry cluster associated with self-reported Caucasian donors. The study aimed to test whether cataloging public T cell receptors could reveal signatures of past pathogen exposure. The study used immunosequencing to profile the T cell repertoires of several hundred subjects and linked those repertoires to cytomegalovirus serostatus. A separate validation cohort of roughly 110 different subjects was used in addition to the 666-subject first cohort. To predict cytomegalovirus infection status, the study combined high-throughput TCR immunosequencing, statistical association of individual TCRs with disease status, and machine learning. To study patterns of TCR occurrence, a later analysis re-analyzed previously published TCR beta repertoires from several hundred donors and added high-resolution HLA genotyping. The later analysis used no new phenotypic data to find candidate immune exposures, relying instead on TCR beta sequences and their occurrence across donors. To decide whether each TCR beta V gene segment behaved as functional or pseudogenic, an earlier analysis of some 600 of the donors relied on high-throughput TCR beta sequencing. Donor age, sex, ethnicity and CMV serostatus were collected together with the repertoire data. A later genetic analysis took genome-wide SNP genotypes for 398 of the 666 donors and used that subset as a discovery cohort. All discovery cohort repertoires had been generated using a single sequencing platform. HLA typing covered class I and class II loci at four-digit resolution. The number of typed donors differed by locus: about 620-640 for A, B, C, DRB1 and DQB1; 522 for DQA1; some 610 for DPA1; and around 450 for DPB1. A handful of DR-DQ haplotypes were handled as single units for association and clustering because linkage in the cohort was strong. Among some 400 genotyped donors of the cohort, an average of around 240,000 unique TCR beta nucleotide sequences were sequenced per donor, roughly 18% of them non-productive.

What the authors observed across the whole study: In the study, roughly 160 TCR beta chains were listed as associated with cytomegalovirus. In vitro tests confirmed that a few of the cytomegalovirus-associated TCR beta chains recognize cytomegalovirus antigens. CMV serostatus was the only immune exposure information available for the cohort. An earlier analysis of around 600 of the donors showed that most TCR beta V segments appeared in productive rearrangements either about 90% or about 30% of the time, which broadly matched IMGT annotations. Linkage disequilibrium might explain the correlated functional status among segregating V segments, but an unknown experimental factor could not be ruled out. A further reported finding was that TCR beta sequences accurately predicted the HLA-A and HLA-B alleles for most subjects in the first cohort. In a later analysis, most CMV-associated TCR beta chains were found to appear HLA-restricted, with HLA associations seemingly driven largely by CMV exposure. According to the authors, the approach could potentially be generalized to other disease states and immunological phenotypes. A later genetic analysis associated a missense DCLRE1C variant with V-gene and J-gene trimming of TCR beta chains, and an independent cohort replicated the association. In a later analysis, HLA-associated TCR beta chains showed more clonal expansion and lower generation probabilities than non-associated chains that were equally common. In a later analysis, 16,951 TCR beta sequences were associated with specific HLA alleles at a false discovery rate of 0.05. Cytomegalovirus status was reported to be diagnosed by the classifier with high specificity and sensitivity in both the original and validation cohorts. In a later genetic analysis, fewer N-insertions in productive TCRs were reported among donors in an Asian-associated ancestry cluster than the roughly 640-donor mean. When HLA alleles, especially DR and DQ, strongly co-occurred, attributing TCR associations to individual alleles was difficult. A cluster of highly shared sequence variants was judged likely to represent a technical artifact of the sequencing pipeline. In a later analysis, several top co-occurrence clusters were reported to appear linked to parvovirus B19, influenza, CMV and Epstein-Barr virus. Seventeen rarely observed V segments, including chromosome 9 orphons, were excluded from the earlier analysis of approximately 600 of the donors because counts were too low. Only TCR beta chains were sequenced in this cohort, and the absence of alpha or paired-chain data limited detectable features. Most TCR sequences were observed very rarely across donors, whereas some public TCRs were present in many individuals. The presence/absence analyses assumed that sequencing depth was roughly uniform across donors, and that assumption may not be true. Some IMGT-functional V segments, including TRBV6-2 and TRBV6-3, could not be distinguished by the 87-base-pair reads and were therefore excluded. Because some donors lacked HLA typing at each locus, the association tests relied only on the typed subset. According to a later analysis, TCR association rates differed among HLA loci, with DRB1 alleles showing the most associated TCRs and HLA-C alleles showing the fewest.

The sample consisted of PBMCs. This chain joins TRBV15 to TRBJ2-2; 9 junctional bases match TRBD1. The origin of this receptor is a man aged 35 to 55 in good health and CMV-seronegative. DNA sequence: TGTGCCACCAGCAGAGACCTCGGGACAGGGATCGACGGGGAGCTGTTTTTT. Translated, this is CATSRDLGTGIDGELFF.